These 15 T cell receptor beta chains were sequenced from one sample in a study of siplizumab effects on memory and regulatory T cells. Assay: immunoSEQ multiplex PCR; the TCRdb copy retains only in-frame clones and omits some. This table holds approximately 100,000 clones, about nine tenths found once. Sequencing was carried out using CD4+ T cells sorted from blood. These receptors were collected from a human donor in good health. Some clones in this sample may be carry-over from other donors' samples.

The rearrangement links TRBV2 to TRBJ2-3, with 8 bases that match TRBD1. Germline V gene sequence: CDR1 SNHLY, CDR2 FYNNEI. The ends lost 6 bases at V and 4 bases at J; junction bases unmatched: 6. The CDR3 has 14 amino acids. CDR3 DNA sequence: TGTGCCAGCAGAGACAGGGGCATGGCAGATACGCAGTATTTT. It codes for CASRDRGMADTQYF.

This chain uses TRBV9 with TRBJ2-1; 14 bases agree with TRBD2. Germline trimming cut 3 bases from V and 7 bases from J; bases unmatched to any gene: 6. Germline values: CDR1 SGDLS, CDR2 YYNGEE. The CDR3 sequence is 16 residues long. CDR3 bases: TGTGCCAGCAGCGGACGACTAGCGGGAGGGAGGAATGAGCAGTTCTTC. Protein: CASSGRLAGGRNEQFF.

The chain uses TRBV30 and TRBJ1-1; D perhaps matches TRBD1 (5 bases). Trimming shortened V by 0 bases and J by 3 bases, and 11 bases separated the two germline ends. The CDR3 is 14 amino acids. The V gene's germline CDR1 is GTSNPN and CDR2 SVGIG (reference sequence). CDR3 coding DNA: TGTGCCTGGAGTGTATTAGGGACCCACACTGAAGCTTTCTTT. It specifies CAWSVLGTHTEAFF.

This clone has a single count. The V call is TRBV15, the J call TRBJ2-3; no clear D gene. The germline V gene has CDR1 LNHNV and CDR2 YYDKDF (reference sequence). There are 12 residues in the CDR3. Trimming removed 8 bases from V and 6 bases from J, with 12 bases in between. The CDR3 sequence is CATHETGDTQYF. As DNA, the CDR3 is TGTGCCACCCACGAGACCGGGGATACGCAGTATTTT.

This clone was counted a few times. The V call is TRBV19, the J call TRBJ1-1; no firm D call. CDR3 length: 14 amino acids. V lost 5 bases and J lost 1, with 11 bases in between. CDR1 LNHDA and CDR2 SQIVND come from the germline V gene (reference sequence). The CDR3: CASSEGRPNTEAFF. CDR3 in DNA: TGTGCCAGTAGTGAGGGCAGGCCGAACACTGAAGCTTTCTTT. Drawing the rest from reference TRBV19 and TRBJ1-1, the complete variable domain is DGGITQSPKYLFRKEGQNVTLSCEQNLNHDAMYWYRQDPGQGLRLIYYSQIVNDFQKGDIAEGYSVSREKKESFPLTVTSAQKNPTAFYLCASSEGRPNTEAFFGQGTRLTVV.

The chain carries TRBV25-1 and TRBJ1-1; D uncertain. Germline-derived CDR1 and CDR2 are MGHDK and SYGVNS. This CDR3 comprises 11 residues. Trimming cost V 7 bases and J 5 bases, with 8 bases left between them. The CDR3: CASKGQTEAFF. DNA for the CDR3: TGTGCCAGCAAAGGTCAGACTGAAGCTTTCTTT.

V and J are TRBV20-1 and TRBJ2-7, with D maybe TRBD1 (6 bases). V was cut by 3 bases and J by 6 bases, with 9 bases left in between. CDR1 is DFQATT and CDR2 is SNEGSKA in the germline V gene (reference sequence). This CDR3 has 11 residues. Here the CDR3 DNA reads TGCAGTGCTAGCGGACAGACCGAGCAGTACTTC. It yields the protein CSASGQTEQYF.

The V and J genes are TRBV28 and TRBJ1-4, with a tentative D call TRBD1 (6 bases). This CDR3 is built from 14 residues. The germline V and J ends were trimmed by 7 bases and 7 bases, with 16 bases remaining between them. Germline V gives CDR1 MDHEN, CDR2 SYDVKM. The chain's CDR3 is CASMAQAGVEKLFF. CDR3 in DNA: TGTGCCAGCATGGCCCAGGCAGGGGTTGAAAAACTGTTTTTT.

The chain is built from TRBV5-1 and TRBJ2-3; D unclear. There are 14 residues in the CDR3. V was shortened by 1 base and J by 2 bases, with 8 bases between the two germline ends. In germline, CDR1 is SGHRS, CDR2 YFSETQ. The CDR3 DNA reads TGCGCCAGCAGCTTGCAGGTAGACACAGATACGCAGTATTTT. Translated, it gives CASSLQVDTDTQYF. Variable domain in full (rest from reference TRBV5-1 and TRBJ2-3): KAGVTQTPRYLIKTRGQQVTLSCSPISGHRSVSWYQQTPGQGLQFLFEYFSETQRNKGNFPGRFSGRQFSNSRSEMNVSTLELGDSALYLCASSLQVDTDTQYFGPGTRLTVL.

The chain couples TRBV6-4 to TRBJ2-3, with no clear D. Germline CDR1 reads MRHNA; CDR2 reads SNTAGT. V was clipped by 2 bases and J by 4 bases, with 19 bases between them. The CDR3 is made up of 17 amino acids. The CDR3 loop reads CASSDGRAANKPDTQYF. The CDR3 DNA follows: TGTGCCAGCAGTGACGGTAGGGCGGCCAACAAACCAGATACGCAGTATTTT.

The chain links TRBV20-1 to TRBJ1-5; no clear D. The CDR3 extends over 10 amino acids. Looked up from germline, CDR1 is DFQATT and CDR2 is SNEGSKA (reference sequence). Trimming took off 6 bases at V and 3 bases at J, with 3 bases between the two ends. Here the CDR3 reads CSAPNQPQHF. The CDR3 DNA reads TGCAGTGCCCCCAATCAGCCCCAGCATTTT.

The V and J genes are TRBV18 and TRBJ1-1; D call uncertain. Trimming took off 4 bases at V and 7 bases at J, with 16 bases between the two ends. Germline assignment: CDR1 KGHSH and CDR2 LQKENI. The CDR3 runs to 14 residues. The CDR3 bases are TGTGCCAGCTCACTCGAAATGAGAGCCAGTGAAGCTTTCTTT. Protein: CASSLEMRASEAFF.

The chain carries TRBV29-1 and TRBJ1-2, with a weak D call TRBD1 (5 bases). The ends were cut back, 4 bases at V and 5 bases at J, with 8 bases in the middle. CDR1 SQVTM and CDR2 ANQGSEA come from the germline V gene. CDR3 length: 11 amino acids. In DNA, the CDR3 is TGCAGCGTTGGGGGACCATATGGCTACACCTTC. Residues: CSVGGPYGYTF.

This chain uses TRBV5-4 with TRBJ2-5; D not resolved. Trimming cost V 0 bases and J 2 bases, with 11 bases left between them. CDR1 is SGHNT, CDR2 YYREEE, per germline (reference sequence). The CDR3 contains 15 residues. The CDR3 DNA follows: TGTGCCAGCAGCTTGGGAACGGCGTATCAAGAGACCCAGTACTTC. Protein: CASSLGTAYQETQYF. Combining the CDR3 with reference TRBV5-4 and TRBJ2-5 gives the whole variable domain ETGVTQSPTHLIKTRGQQVTLRCSSQSGHNTVSWYQQALGQGPQFIFQYYREEENGRGNFPPRFSGLQFPNYSSELNVNALELDDSALYLCASSLGTAYQETQYFGPGTRLLVL.

V and J are TRBV27 and TRBJ1-1; D remains ambiguous. In germline, CDR1 is MNHEY, CDR2 SMNVEV (reference sequence). This CDR3 has 15 amino acids. With 1 base removed from V and 3 bases from J, the gap between germline ends came to 12 bases. Here the CDR3 reads CASSLFPGGYTEAFF. The CDR3 DNA reads TGTGCCAGCAGTTTATTTCCGGGCGGGTACACTGAAGCTTTCTTT.